A single sample gave rise to the 15 T cell receptor beta chains below, sequenced in a study of glioma-infiltrating T cells after dendritic cell vaccination (dated by TCRdb to the mid-2010s). Library preparation was by the immunoSEQ multiplex PCR assay. The immuneACCESS repertoire file appears here via TCRdb, limited to in-frame rearrangements. These files lack a portion of the clones; in checked studies, under half of the deficit traces to unresolved V genes, and the cause of the others is not known. A total of just over 95,000 clones appear in this sample, 79% of them only once. The ten largest clones add up to around 5.4% of the sample. Sequencing was performed on blood, taken before dendritic cell vaccination. These receptors were collected from a human donor with glioblastoma.

This clone was seen a handful of times. The J gene is TRBJ1-5, the V gene TRBV6-1; possibly TRBD1 for D (5 bases). Between the trimmed V and J ends, which lost 2 bases and 2 bases, there was a span of 13 bases. This CDR3 comprises 16 residues. Germline V gives CDR1 MNHNS, CDR2 SASEGT. DNA for the CDR3: TGTGCCAGCAGTGAACGGAGGGGCAGAGGCAATCAGCCCCAGCATTTT. It translates to CASSERRGRGNQPQHF.

The chain is built from TRBV2 and TRBJ1-1; tentatively, D is TRBD1 (6 bases). Germline CDR1 is SNHLY and CDR2 is FYNNEI. The CDR3 contains 12 residues. V gave up 6 bases and J gave up 10 bases, with 15 bases separating them. The CDR3, as DNA: TGTGCCAGCAGCTCACAGGGCTCAGTAGCTTTCTTT. Its protein is CASSSQGSVAFF.

The rearrangement joins TRBV11-1 to TRBJ2-1; TRBD2 is a possible D gene (5 bases). CDR1 SGHAT and CDR2 FQDESV come from the germline V gene (reference sequence). The CDR3 contains 15 residues. V was shortened by 3 bases and J by 0 bases, with 9 bases between the two germline ends. The chain's CDR3 is CASSLDSSSYNEQFF. Written as DNA, the CDR3 is TGTGCCAGCAGCTTGGACTCAAGCTCCTACAATGAGCAGTTCTTC.

The rearrangement links TRBV28 to TRBJ2-3; possible D gene TRBD1, 6 bases. V lost 4 bases and J 7 bases, leaving 18 bases between the germline ends. CDR1 and CDR2 (germline): MDHEN, SYDVKM. The CDR3 is made up of 15 amino acids. This CDR3 is CASSSQTDRLNTQYF. In nucleotides, the CDR3 is TGTGCCAGCAGTTCCCAGACCGACAGGCTCAATACGCAGTATTTT.

The rearrangement uses TRBV5-1 and TRBJ2-1; D may be TRBD1 (6 bases). CDR1 and CDR2 (germline): SGHRS, YFSETQ. The germline V and J ends were trimmed by 1 base and 2 bases, with 16 bases remaining between them. CDR3 length: 17 residues. The CDR3 protein is CASSLTGTLDTYNEQFF. The CDR3 DNA reads TGCGCCAGCAGCTTGACCGGGACACTCGACACCTACAATGAGCAGTTCTTC.

V is TRBV5-1 and J is TRBJ1-3; D unclear. From germline, CDR1 is SGHRS and CDR2 YFSETQ. V was pared by 5 bases and J by 0 bases, with 6 bases between. CDR3 length equals 13 residues. As DNA, the CDR3 is TGCGCCAGCAGGGCTTTCTCTGGAAACACCATATATTTT. Translated: CASRAFSGNTIYF.

This clone was seen a few times. This chain joins TRBV10-2 and TRBJ1-1, with a tentative D call TRBD1 (6 bases). Germline CDR1 is WSHSY and CDR2 is SAAADI. V was trimmed by 5 bases and J by 4 bases, leaving 11 bases between them. The CDR3 extends over 13 amino acids. CDR3 coding DNA: TGCGCCAGCAGTAGACAGGATAGCACTGAAGCTTTCTTT. Translating it yields CASSRQDSTEAFF.

The chain recombines TRBV6-5 with TRBJ1-1; 8 positions agree with TRBD1. The CDR3 is made up of 14 amino acids. Germline V gene data show CDR1 as MNHEY and CDR2 as SVGAGI. V gave up 5 bases and J gave up 2 bases; unmatched junction bases: 4. This chain's CDR3 is CASSHGQGNTEAFF. CDR3 DNA: TGTGCCAGCAGTCACGGACAGGGAAACACTGAAGCTTTCTTT.

V gene TRBV4-1 combines with J gene TRBJ2-1; 12 nucleotides agree with TRBD2. The CDR3 consists of 16 residues. The germline V gene encodes CDR1 MGHRA and CDR2 YSYEKL. V was pared by 3 bases and J by 6 bases, with 6 bases of the junction left unmatched. CDR3 nucleotides: TGCGCCAGCAGCCATCGGACTAGCGGGACGCGCAATGAGCAGTTCTTC. It yields the protein CASSHRTSGTRNEQFF.

This clone occurred a few times. The chain combines TRBV5-1 with TRBJ1-5; TRBD1 might be the D (5 bases). The CDR3 runs 17 residues. Germline V gene lookup returns CDR1 SGHRS and CDR2 YFSETQ. Trimming removed 0 bases from V and 0 bases from J, with 13 bases in between. The CDR3 sequence: CASSLGAGTLSNQPQHF. The CDR3, as DNA: TGCGCCAGCAGCTTGGGTGCAGGGACTCTTAGCAATCAGCCCCAGCATTTT.

The chain has TRBV5-1 and TRBJ2-7; D remains unclear. CDR1 is SGHRS, CDR2 YFSETQ, per germline. Trimming stripped 0 bases from V and 2 bases from J, with 12 bases between. The CDR3 is 15 amino acids. The CDR3 DNA reads as TGCGCCAGCAGCTTGGGGGCCCTATATCCCTACGAGCAGTACTTC. This gives the protein CASSLGALYPYEQYF.

V is TRBV15 and J is TRBJ1-1; D call uncertain. The CDR3 loop spans 13 amino acids. Trimming took 9 bases from V and 0 from J, leaving 11 bases between them. From germline, CDR1 is LNHNV and CDR2 YYDKDF (reference sequence). The CDR3 region is CATRGFMNTEAFF. In nucleotides, the CDR3 is TGTGCCACTCGCGGGTTCATGAACACTGAAGCTTTCTTT.

This chain connects TRBV30 to TRBJ2-1, with 8 bases that match TRBD2. Germline assignment: CDR1 GTSNPN and CDR2 SVGIG (reference sequence). The CDR3 loop spans 13 amino acids. J gave up 5 bases and V 3 bases, and 3 bases lay outside the gene matches. CDR3 in DNA: TGTGCCTGGAGCCGGGGGGGAGACAATGAGCAGTTCTTC. This sequence encodes CAWSRGGDNEQFF.

The rearrangement links TRBV9 to TRBJ1-5; D is unresolved. Germline V gene data show CDR1 as SGDLS and CDR2 as YYNGEE. V was trimmed by 2 bases and J by 3 bases, leaving 21 bases between them. The CDR3 is 18 amino acids. Here the CDR3 DNA reads TGTGCCAGCAGCGTTAGACGGAGGACCGGCTTACCCAATCAGCCCCAGCATTTT. Translation gives CASSVRRRTGLPNQPQHF.

This clone was seen more than once but under ten times. The rearrangement links TRBV5-1 to TRBJ2-3; perhaps TRBD1 as D (6 bases). The CDR3 covers 14 residues. The germline V gene has CDR1 SGHRS and CDR2 YFSETQ. Trimming pared 2 bases from V and 4 bases from J, leaving 11 bases between. The CDR3 region is CASSFTGIADTQYF. The CDR3 nucleotides read TGCGCCAGCAGCTTCACAGGGATCGCAGATACGCAGTATTTT.